The present T cell receptor (beta chain) was sequenced within a study of shared clonotypes between healthy human individuals. Looking at the study overall: Participating donors consisted of a couple of women and a few men aged 18 to 49. There were three CD4 naive, three CD4 memory, two CD8 naive and one CD8 memory plates per donor.

Germline V lookup: CDR1 SGHVS, CDR2 FNYEAQ. The CDR3 has 15 residues. Losses at the gene ends were 4 bases for V and 8 bases for J; bases not matched to a gene: 11. This table comes from immunoSEQ multiplex PCR, and its TCRdb copy is limited to in-frame clones, with some not included. Of under 350,000 clones listed, roughly 84% were seen once; the top ten hold roughly 15%. The sample consisted of memory CD8+ T cells sorted from blood. Subset: CD45RO+ cells pooled with CCR7-negative TemRA cells. This chain uses TRBV7-6 with TRBJ2-1, with 7 bases fitting TRBD1. The TCR originated in a man between 18 and 35 years old in good health. The CDR3 is CASSSRQGDLDEQFF. The CDR3 DNA sequence: TGTGCCAGCAGCTCTCGACAGGGCGATTTAGATGAGCAGTTCTTC.